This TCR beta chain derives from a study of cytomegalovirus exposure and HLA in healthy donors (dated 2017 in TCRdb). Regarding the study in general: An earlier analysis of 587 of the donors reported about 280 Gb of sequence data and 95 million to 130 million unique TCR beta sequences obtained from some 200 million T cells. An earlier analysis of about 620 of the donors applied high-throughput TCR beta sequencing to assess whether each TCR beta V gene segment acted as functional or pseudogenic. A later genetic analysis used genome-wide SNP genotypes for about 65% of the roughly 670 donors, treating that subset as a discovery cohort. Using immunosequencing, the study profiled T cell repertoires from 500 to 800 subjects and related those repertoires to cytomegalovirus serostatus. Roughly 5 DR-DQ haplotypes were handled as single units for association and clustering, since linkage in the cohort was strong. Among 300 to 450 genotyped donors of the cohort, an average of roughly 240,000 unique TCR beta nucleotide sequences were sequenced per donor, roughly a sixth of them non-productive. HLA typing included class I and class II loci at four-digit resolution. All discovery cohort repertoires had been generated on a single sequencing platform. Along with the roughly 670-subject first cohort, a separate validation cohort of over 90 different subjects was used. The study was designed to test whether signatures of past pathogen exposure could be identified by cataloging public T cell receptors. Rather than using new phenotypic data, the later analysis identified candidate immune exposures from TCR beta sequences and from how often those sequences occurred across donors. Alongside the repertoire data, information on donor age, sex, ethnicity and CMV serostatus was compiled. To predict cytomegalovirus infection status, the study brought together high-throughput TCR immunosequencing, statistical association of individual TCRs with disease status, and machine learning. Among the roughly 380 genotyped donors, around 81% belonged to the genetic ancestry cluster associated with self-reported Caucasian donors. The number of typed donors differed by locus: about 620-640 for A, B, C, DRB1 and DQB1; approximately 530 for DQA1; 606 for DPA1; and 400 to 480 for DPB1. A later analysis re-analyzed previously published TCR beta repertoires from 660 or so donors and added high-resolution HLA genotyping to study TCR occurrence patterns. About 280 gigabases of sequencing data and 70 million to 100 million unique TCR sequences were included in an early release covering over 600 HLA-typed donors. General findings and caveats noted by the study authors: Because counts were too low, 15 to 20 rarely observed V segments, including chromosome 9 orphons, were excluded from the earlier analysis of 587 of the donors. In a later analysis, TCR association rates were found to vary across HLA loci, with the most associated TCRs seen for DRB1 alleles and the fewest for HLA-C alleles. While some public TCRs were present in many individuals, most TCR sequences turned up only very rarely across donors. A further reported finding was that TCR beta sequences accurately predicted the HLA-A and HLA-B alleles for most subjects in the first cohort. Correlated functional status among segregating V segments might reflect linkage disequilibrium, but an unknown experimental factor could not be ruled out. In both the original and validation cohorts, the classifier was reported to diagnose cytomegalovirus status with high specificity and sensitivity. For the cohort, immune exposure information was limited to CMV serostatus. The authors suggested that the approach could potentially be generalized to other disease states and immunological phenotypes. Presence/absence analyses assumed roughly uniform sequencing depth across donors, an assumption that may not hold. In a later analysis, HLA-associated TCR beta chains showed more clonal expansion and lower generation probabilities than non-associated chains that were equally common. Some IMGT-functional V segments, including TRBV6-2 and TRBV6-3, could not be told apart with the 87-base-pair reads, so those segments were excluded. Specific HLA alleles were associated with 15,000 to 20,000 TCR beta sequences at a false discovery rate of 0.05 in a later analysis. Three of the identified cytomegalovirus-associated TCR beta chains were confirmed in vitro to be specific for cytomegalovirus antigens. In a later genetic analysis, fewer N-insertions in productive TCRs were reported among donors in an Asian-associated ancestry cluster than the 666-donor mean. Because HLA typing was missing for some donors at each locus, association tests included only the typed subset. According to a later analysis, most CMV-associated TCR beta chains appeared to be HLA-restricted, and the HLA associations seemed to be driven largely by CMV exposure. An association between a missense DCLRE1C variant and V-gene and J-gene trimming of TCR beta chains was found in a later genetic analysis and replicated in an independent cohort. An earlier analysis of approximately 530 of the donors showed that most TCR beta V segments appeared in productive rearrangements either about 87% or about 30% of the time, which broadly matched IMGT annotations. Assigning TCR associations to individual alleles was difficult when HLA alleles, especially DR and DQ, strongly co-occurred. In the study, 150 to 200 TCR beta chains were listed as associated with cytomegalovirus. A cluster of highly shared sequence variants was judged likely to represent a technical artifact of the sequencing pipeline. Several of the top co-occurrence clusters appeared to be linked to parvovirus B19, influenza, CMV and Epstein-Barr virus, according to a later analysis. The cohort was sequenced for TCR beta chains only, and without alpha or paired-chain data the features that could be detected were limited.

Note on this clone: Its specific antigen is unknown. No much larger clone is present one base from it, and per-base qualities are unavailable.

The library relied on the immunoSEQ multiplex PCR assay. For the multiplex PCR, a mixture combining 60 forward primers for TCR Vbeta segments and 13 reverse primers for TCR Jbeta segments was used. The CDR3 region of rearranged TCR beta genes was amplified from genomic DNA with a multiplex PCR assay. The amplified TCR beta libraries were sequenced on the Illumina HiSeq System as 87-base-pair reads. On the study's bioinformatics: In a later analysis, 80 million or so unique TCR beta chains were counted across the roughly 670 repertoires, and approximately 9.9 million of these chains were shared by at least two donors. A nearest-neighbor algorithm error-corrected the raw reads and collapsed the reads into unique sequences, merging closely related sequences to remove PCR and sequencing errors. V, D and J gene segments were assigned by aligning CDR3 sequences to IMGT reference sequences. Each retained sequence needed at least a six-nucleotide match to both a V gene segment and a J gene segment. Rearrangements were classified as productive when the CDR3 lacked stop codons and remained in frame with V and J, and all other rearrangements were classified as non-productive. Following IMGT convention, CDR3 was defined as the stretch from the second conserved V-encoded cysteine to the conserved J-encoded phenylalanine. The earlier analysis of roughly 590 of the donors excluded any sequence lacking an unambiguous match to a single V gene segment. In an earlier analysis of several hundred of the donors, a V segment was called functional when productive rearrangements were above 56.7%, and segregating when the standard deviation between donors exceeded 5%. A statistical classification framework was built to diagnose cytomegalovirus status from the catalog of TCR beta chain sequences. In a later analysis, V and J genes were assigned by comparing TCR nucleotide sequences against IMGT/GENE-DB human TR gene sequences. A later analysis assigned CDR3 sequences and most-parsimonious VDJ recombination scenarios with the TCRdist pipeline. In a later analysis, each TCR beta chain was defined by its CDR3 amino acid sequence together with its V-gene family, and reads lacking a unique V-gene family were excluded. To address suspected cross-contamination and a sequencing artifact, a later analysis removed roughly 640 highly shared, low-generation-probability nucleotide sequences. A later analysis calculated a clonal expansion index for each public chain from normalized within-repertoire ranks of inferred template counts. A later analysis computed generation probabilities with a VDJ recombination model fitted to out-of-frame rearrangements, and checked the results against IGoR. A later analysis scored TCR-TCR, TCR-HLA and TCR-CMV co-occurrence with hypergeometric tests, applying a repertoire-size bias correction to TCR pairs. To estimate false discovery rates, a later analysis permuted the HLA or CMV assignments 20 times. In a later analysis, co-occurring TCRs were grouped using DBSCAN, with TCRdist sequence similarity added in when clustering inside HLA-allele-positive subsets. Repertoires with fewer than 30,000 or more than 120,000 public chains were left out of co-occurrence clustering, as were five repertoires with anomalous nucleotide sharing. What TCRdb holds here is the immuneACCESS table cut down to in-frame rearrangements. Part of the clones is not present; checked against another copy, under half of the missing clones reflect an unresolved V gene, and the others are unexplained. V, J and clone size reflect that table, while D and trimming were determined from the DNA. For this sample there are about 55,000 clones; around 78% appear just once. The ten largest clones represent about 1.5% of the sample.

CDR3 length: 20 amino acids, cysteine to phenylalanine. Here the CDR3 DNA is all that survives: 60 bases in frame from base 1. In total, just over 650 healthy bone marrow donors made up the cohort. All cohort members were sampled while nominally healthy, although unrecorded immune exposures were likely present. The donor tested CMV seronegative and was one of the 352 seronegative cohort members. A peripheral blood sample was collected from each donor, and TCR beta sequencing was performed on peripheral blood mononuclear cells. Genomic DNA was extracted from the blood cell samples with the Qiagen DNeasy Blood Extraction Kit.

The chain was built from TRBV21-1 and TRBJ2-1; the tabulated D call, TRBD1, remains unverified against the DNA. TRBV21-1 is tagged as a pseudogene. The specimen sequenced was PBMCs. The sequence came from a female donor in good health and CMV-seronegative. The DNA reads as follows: TGTGCCAGCAGCAAAGCGTTAGAGGGACAGGGCCCCCGCTCCTACAATGAGCAGTTCTTC. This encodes CASSKALEGQGPRSYNEQFF.